This T cell receptor beta chain was obtained from a study of T cells in Graves' hyperthyroidism and ophthalmopathy (dated by TCRdb to the late 2010s). In the study overall: Peripheral blood was sampled at the time of initial diagnosis, prior to any treatment. After blood sampling, hyperthyroidism patients were treated with methimazole at a starting dose of 30 mg daily, and ophthalmopathy patients were treated with high-dose intravenous methylprednisolone. For training and testing, the 100 or so patients in the discovery cohort were randomly divided in a 7:3 ratio. Prospective prediction of ophthalmopathy was tested in an independent validation cohort of 18 to 20 hyperthyroidism patients and around 16 patients who later progressed to ophthalmopathy. To identify distinguishing TCR V-J signatures, a discovery cohort of 100 or so patients was used, comprising fewer than 45 with Graves' ophthalmopathy and approximately 57 with stable Graves' hyperthyroidism. In roughly six Graves' hyperthyroidism patients, the study also compared T-cell repertoires from thyroid tissue with T-cell repertoires from blood. The paper reports TCR Vbeta CDR3 sequencing of approximately 140 peripheral blood samples: under 45 ophthalmopathy, over 70 hyperthyroidism and 17 progressor patients.

V ends up 5 bases short and J 4 bases short, with an unmatched junction base count of 12. The CDR3 measures 17 amino acids from cysteine to phenylalanine. Only the CDR3 region is kept as DNA, spanning 51 bases read in frame from base 1. Findings and caveats that apply to the study as a whole: Sample size was not statistically predetermined, and blinding of investigators to group allocation was not performed. In validation, progression to ophthalmopathy was predicted by the model with more than 65% sensitivity and 72% to 80% specificity, a median of 6.5 months before onset. Ophthalmopathy was separated from stable hyperthyroidism by a 13 V-J signature model, with around 88% sensitivity and about 81% specificity obtained in cross-validation and 80%/75% obtained in testing. Blood samples also contained most of the expanded thyroid clonotypes (frequency above 0.001), which suggests that blood repertoires may reflect thyroid immune responses.

Stable Graves' hyperthyroidism was defined as the absence of progression to ophthalmopathy over 18 months of follow-up. Hyperthyroidism patients were aged 18 to 65 years and newly diagnosed, with disease duration of less than 2 months. Any patient with an uncontrolled infection, another autoimmune disease, pregnancy or lactation was excluded. Diagnoses were based on clinical symptoms, serum thyroxine and TRAb, thyroid ultrasound and orbital computed tomography. Ficoll-Paque density gradient centrifugation was used to isolate PBMCs from approximately 10 ml of fresh peripheral blood. Total RNA was extracted with Trizol reagent, and quality was checked on an Agilent 2100 Bioanalyzer. At least ten counts were recorded for this clonotype. What antigen it recognizes has not been identified. The input lacks base qualities; no much larger clone sits a single base away. The TCR beta CDR3 regions were amplified from the RNA transcripts. The first round of RT-PCR for the TCR CDR3 was performed with the HTBI primer set and the Qiagen OneStep RT-PCR kit. Libraries were constructed in a second round of multiplex PCR, after which size selection and purification were carried out. Libraries were sequenced paired-end with 100 bp reads on an Illumina HiSeq2000. Per the source publication's procedure: Raw data were processed with SOAPnuke, discarding reads with adapters, uncalled bases, mean Phred below 15, or no exact constant-primer or identifier match. COPE v1.2.5 was used to merge high-quality paired reads, and clonotypes were defined as unique nucleotide sequences. MiTCR v1.1 was used to align clonotypes to the IMGT TRBV, TRBD and TRBJ reference segments. Only V-J combinations with frequency above 0.0001, covering 99% to 99.2% of repertoires, were analysed. The TCS score was defined as F50 (clonal expansion) divided by E x V (chaos), with BLOSUM62-based TCRdist calculated between CDR3 peptides within each V-J. Welch's t-statistics and random forest reduced around 510 V-J features to under 15, which were used in a naive Bayes classifier (R e1071). TCRdb reran the public reads through fastp at Q25 and MiXCR, keeping productive beta chains. Identical CDR3 proteins give one entry, which carries the most common genes and DNA. Here the V and J calls rest on TCRdb's processing, not on the authors' analysis. This sample comprises about 350,000 distinct CDR3 sequences, approximately 15% of them detected only once. Roughly 25% of the sample is held by the ten biggest clonotypes.

The sequencing sample was made of blood. The sequence joins TRBV12-3 or TRBV12-4 to TRBJ2-5; TRBD2 matches 11 bases in the middle. The TCR was taken from a woman under 40 with Graves' hyperthyroidism. The DNA reads TGTGCCAGCAGTCCCACACTTAGCGGGAGGGCCCCAGAGACCCAGTACTTC. Its translation is CASSPTLSGRAPETQYF.